Shown below are 9 T cell receptor beta chains from a single sample sequenced in a study of blood T cell repertoires in COVID-19. Repertoires were generated with immunoSEQ multiplex PCR, while TCRdb's copy carries only in-frame clones and drops some. Seen here are about 140,000 clones, around 81% observed once, and the top ten hold 6.2%. The material sequenced was PBMCs or T cells enriched from blood (not recorded which). These receptors all come from a woman aged 40-49 years who had recovered from COVID-19.

V usage is TRBV4-2 and J usage is TRBJ1-2; D not resolved. The ends were cut back, 0 bases at V and 3 bases at J, with 11 bases in the middle. CDR3 length equals 15 residues. Germline CDR1 and CDR2: LGHNA and YNFKEQ. The CDR3 coding sequence is TGTGCCAGCAGCCAAGATCGAGCGTCCCACTATGGCTACACCTTC. Translation gives CASSQDRASHYGYTF.

V gene TRBV21-1 combines with J gene TRBJ2-7; the table calls TRBD2, which could not be checked here. TRBV21-1 has pseudogene status. The CDR3 covers 14 residues. In DNA form, the CDR3 reads TGTGCCAGCAGCAGGTCACTAGGGTACTACGAGCAGTACTTC. Encoded protein: CASSRSLGYYEQYF.

The rearrangement links TRBV4-2 to TRBJ2-3, with 7 bases lining up with TRBD2. V lost 3 bases and J lost 0; bases outside the gene matches: 12. Germline V CDR1 and CDR2: LGHNA, YNFKEQ. This CDR3 is 18 amino acids long. The CDR3 reads CASSHDLSSGFSTDTQYF. The CDR3 DNA is TGTGCCAGCAGCCACGACCTGAGTAGCGGGTTTAGCACAGATACGCAGTATTTT.

V usage is TRBV7-8 and J usage is TRBJ1-4, with TRBD1 identical over 9 bases. The length of the CDR3 is 15 residues. Germline CDR1 is SGHVS and CDR2 is FQNEAQ. V dropped 1 base and J dropped 6; count of bases not matched to a gene: 3. The CDR3 DNA reads TGTGCCAGCAGCTTAGTTTGGGACAGGGATGAAAAACTGTTTTTT. Protein product: CASSLVWDRDEKLFF.

V and J are TRBV6-5 and TRBJ2-2, with TRBD2 as a possible D gene (6 bases). The CDR3 length is 14 residues. V was pared by 8 bases and J by 7 bases, with 17 bases between. Looked up from germline, CDR1 is MNHEY and CDR2 is SVGAGI. CDR3 loop: CASSSPGGVGELFF. The DNA of the CDR3 is TGTGCCAGCTCCTCTCCCGGCGGGGTCGGGGAGCTGTTTTTT.

This rearrangement joins TRBV19 to TRBJ1-5; D perhaps matches TRBD1 (5 bases). The CDR3 spans 14 residues. Trimming pared 9 bases from V and 0 bases from J, leaving 12 bases between. CDR1 LNHDA and CDR2 SQIVND come from the germline V gene (reference sequence). CDR3 nucleotides: TGTGCCAGCCGGGGACTGGATAGCAATCAGCCCCAGCATTTT. Translating gives CASRGLDSNQPQHF.

A single count supports this clone. The rearrangement joins TRBV5-5 to TRBJ1-1; D is uncertain. Germline V gene sequence: CDR1 SGHKS, CDR2 YYEKEE (reference sequence). V lost 4 bases and J 3 bases, leaving 10 bases between the germline ends. This CDR3 is built from 13 residues. This chain's CDR3 is CASSTEADTEAFF. CDR3 bases: TGTGCCAGCAGCACGGAGGCGGACACTGAAGCTTTCTTT.

This clone was observed a few times. The V call is TRBV3-1 (or the pseudogene TRBV3-2), the J call TRBJ2-1; 7 positions agree with TRBD1. V trimming: 4 bases; J trimming: 7 bases; junction bases outside the gene matches: 13. CDR3 length: 16 residues. Germline lookup yields CDR1 LGHDT and CDR2 YNNKEL (reference sequence). This CDR3 is CASSPDRISEENEQFF. The CDR3 coding sequence is TGTGCCAGCAGCCCGGACAGGATCTCGGAGGAGAATGAGCAGTTCTTC.

The chain links TRBV10-2 to TRBJ2-3; TRBD2 agrees at 11 bases. The CDR3 extends over 13 amino acids. V was clipped by 8 bases and J by 10 bases; unmatched bases: 8. Germline CDR1 WSHSY, CDR2 SAAADI. The CDR3 sequence is CASQGTSGWAQYF. CDR3 in DNA: TGCGCCAGCCAAGGGACTAGCGGTTGGGCGCAGTATTTT.